The clone carrying this T cell receptor (beta chain) was seen repeatedly, ten times or more. Its matching antigen is unknown. All patients picked for sequencing had shown, by flow cytometry, an expansion of CD8+CD57+ cells. Patients, without exception, had severe acquired aplastic anemia. Therapy had not been given to patients before blood sampling. The data were taken from a study of CD8+CD57+ T cells in acquired aplastic anemia. Regarding the study as a whole: A significant difference in CD8+ Simpson's diversity between patients and controls was not found. Researchers report that around 31 CD8+ CDR3 sequences appeared in both patients and controls.

Genomic DNA provided the template from which TCR beta VDJ and CDR3 profiles were obtained. TCRdb used MiXCR to reprocess the reads, holding one entry per CDR3 protein. The sample has just over 450,000 distinct CDR3 sequences; 25% to 40% are singletons. The CDR3 loop spans 12 amino acids. Trimming took 7 bases from V and 0 from J, leaving 4 bases between them. The source of this sequence is a human donor with aplastic anemia. Sequences were obtained from sorted CD4+, CD8+, or CD8+CD57+ T cells (not recorded which) from PBMCs. The V and J genes are TRBV12-3 or TRBV12-4 and TRBJ1-5; unclear D gene. Here the CDR3 reads CASMYSNQPQHF. In DNA, the CDR3 is TGTGCCAGCATGTATAGCAATCAGCCCCAGCATTTT.